The 18 T cell receptor beta chains reported below all come from one sample, sequenced in a study of T cell responses to AZD1222 COVID-19 vaccine. Sequenced by immunoSEQ multiplex PCR; TCRdb stores in-frame clones only, minus some. The sample lists 150,000 to 200,000 clones, more than 80% occurring once. The sequencing here drew on peripheral blood, taken on day 0 of AZD1222 vaccination. The source is an adult in good health.

The chain carries TRBV7-9 and TRBJ1-1; maybe TRBD1 (6 bases). V shed 5 bases and J shed 6 bases, with 16 bases lying between them. This CDR3 has 14 residues. Germline V gene data show CDR1 as SEHNR and CDR2 as FQNEAQ (reference sequence). The CDR3 region is CASSVQGTMAEAFF. The CDR3, as DNA: TGTGCCAGCAGCGTACAGGGTACGATGGCTGAAGCTTTCTTT.

The chain is built from TRBV9 and TRBJ2-2, with D tentatively TRBD1 (5 bases). Germline V CDR1 and CDR2: SGDLS, YYNGEE. V dropped 3 bases and J dropped 7 bases, with 7 bases sitting between them. This CDR3 comprises 12 residues. Here the CDR3 reads CASSAGFGELFF. CDR3 bases: TGTGCCAGCAGCGCAGGGTTCGGGGAGCTGTTTTTT. The full variable domain, completed using reference TRBV9 and TRBJ2-2, is DSGVTQTPKHLITATGQRVTLRCSPRSGDLSVYWYQQSLDQGLQFLIQYYNGEERAKGNILERFSAQQFPDLHSELNLSSLELGDSALYFCASSAGFGELFFGEGSRLTVL.

This sequence joins TRBV5-1 and TRBJ2-1, with 13 bases fitting TRBD2. Germline assignment: CDR1 SGHRS and CDR2 YFSETQ. The CDR3 runs 16 residues. J lost 8 bases, V lost 4 bases, and 9 bases had no gene match. The CDR3 protein is CASSQTSGGIMDEQFF. The CDR3 DNA reads TGCGCCAGCAGCCAGACTAGCGGGGGGATCATGGATGAGCAGTTCTTC.

This chain joins TRBV4-1 and TRBJ2-5; the D gene is possibly TRBD2 (5 bases). CDR3 size: 15 residues. Trimming took off 9 bases at V and 4 bases at J, with 21 bases between the two ends. The germline V gene encodes CDR1 MGHRA and CDR2 YSYEKL. CDR3 protein: CASSDRAAPRETQYF. CDR3 DNA: TGCGCCAGTTCTGACCGAGCGGCCCCCCGAGAGACCCAGTACTTC.

The chain uses TRBV27 and TRBJ2-2, with D tentatively TRBD2 (5 bases). V lost 7 bases and J 5 bases, leaving 14 bases between the germline ends. This CDR3 region has 14 residues. Germline V CDR1 and CDR2: MNHEY, SMNVEV (reference sequence). CDR3 in DNA: TGTGCCAGCACAACGGGATCCGGGACCGGGGAGCTGTTTTTT. Its translation: CASTTGSGTGELFF.

The rearrangement joins TRBV4-3 to TRBJ2-5; D may be TRBD1 or TRBD2 (6 bases each). In germline, CDR1 is LGHNA, CDR2 YSLEER. CDR3 size: 15 residues. With 6 bases removed from V and 2 bases from J, the gap between germline ends came to 16 bases. CDR3 sequence: CASRSRKGGQETQYF. CDR3 coding DNA: TGCGCCAGCAGGTCCAGGAAGGGGGGACAAGAGACCCAGTACTTC.

DNA of the CDR3: TGTGCCAGCAGGCTTCAAACAGGGGGCGATCAGCCCCAGCATTTT. Translating gives CASRLQTGGDQPQHF. V is TRBV2 and J is TRBJ1-5; TRBD1 agrees at 9 bases. J lost 5 bases, V lost 6 bases, and 8 bases had no gene match. Germline V gene data show CDR1 as SNHLY and CDR2 as FYNNEI. This CDR3 contains 15 residues.

The rearrangement uses TRBV5-4 and TRBJ2-5; 7 bases fit TRBD2. The CDR3 extends over 15 amino acids. The V segment lost 4 bases and the J segment 4 bases; nucleotides outside the gene matches: 10. Germline V gene data show CDR1 as SGHNT and CDR2 as YYREEE (reference sequence). The CDR3 is CASSPLGGVTETQYF. The CDR3 coding sequence is TGTGCCAGCAGCCCTTTGGGGGGGGTGACAGAGACCCAGTACTTC.

This sequence joins TRBV6-5 and TRBJ1-5; perhaps TRBD1 as D (5 bases). Germline-derived CDR1 and CDR2 are MNHEY and SVGAGI. The CDR3 contains 16 residues. V was shortened by 4 bases and J by 1 base, with 14 bases between the two germline ends. CDR3 nucleotide sequence: TGTGCCAGCAGTTCCCGGCAGGGAGGGAGCAATCAGCCCCAGCATTTT. This gives the protein CASSSRQGGSNQPQHF.

This chain joins TRBV2 and TRBJ1-1, with D perhaps TRBD1 (6 bases). Trimming cost V 10 bases and J 1 base, with 13 bases left between them. This CDR3 is 13 amino acids long. Germline CDR1 reads SNHLY; CDR2 reads FYNNEI. CDR3 protein: CANPSGENTEAFF. Written as DNA, the CDR3 is TGTGCCAACCCCTCAGGGGAGAACACTGAAGCTTTCTTT.

The CDR3 nucleotides read TGCAGCGTTGAAACCCTCTATGGCTACACCTTC. It yields the protein CSVETLYGYTF. J is TRBJ1-2 and V is TRBV29-1; no definite D call. V lost 2 bases and J 4 bases, leaving 5 bases between the germline ends. Germline CDR1 SQVTM, CDR2 ANQGSEA. The CDR3 has 11 amino acids.

The chain has TRBV25-1 and TRBJ1-6; D perhaps matches TRBD1 (5 bases). Per germline, CDR1 MGHDK and CDR2 SYGVNS. The CDR3 length is 13 residues. Trimming left V 4 bases short and J 7 bases short, with 8 bases between. The DNA for the CDR3 is TGTGCCAGCAGTGGACAGTTAAATTCACCCCTCCACTTT. Translating gives CASSGQLNSPLHF.

The chain uses TRBV9 and TRBJ1-2; D unclear. The V and J ends lost 0 bases and 0 bases respectively, with 9 bases between them. The CDR3 consists of 15 residues. Germline loops: CDR1 SGDLS, CDR2 YYNGEE. CDR3 region: CASSVGAPTNYGYTF. CDR3 DNA: TGTGCCAGCAGCGTAGGGGCGCCAACTAACTATGGCTACACCTTC.

This clone was seen just once. The V and J genes are TRBV29-1 and TRBJ2-5; 10 bases are a match to TRBD1. Germline V gene data show CDR1 as SQVTM and CDR2 as ANQGSEA. Trimming took 4 bases from V and 0 from J; bases not matched to a gene: 5. The CDR3 consists of 15 residues. CDR3: CSVVETGGHQETQYF. The CDR3, as DNA: TGCAGCGTTGTGGAGACAGGGGGCCACCAAGAGACCCAGTACTTC.

A single count supports this clone. The V and J genes are TRBV25-1 and TRBJ1-5; D possibly corresponds to TRBD1 (6 bases). This CDR3 is 14 amino acids long. Germline V gene lookup returns CDR1 MGHDK and CDR2 SYGVNS. The germline V and J ends were trimmed by 5 bases and 1 base, with 9 bases remaining between them. The CDR3 loop reads CASSYQGSNQPQHF. Here the CDR3 DNA reads TGTGCCAGCAGTTATCAGGGGAGCAATCAGCCCCAGCATTTT. The full variable domain, in which reference TRBV25-1 and TRBJ1-5 provide the parts outside the CDR3, is EADIYQTPRYLVIGTGKKITLECSQTMGHDKMYWYQQDPGMELHLIHYSYGVNSTEKGDLSSESTVSRIRTEHFPLTLESARPSHTSQYLCASSYQGSNQPQHFGDGTRLSIL.

Only a few counts were recorded for this clone. The CDR3 is CASSLEGSSNQPQHF. CDR3 sequence (DNA): TGCGCCAGCAGCTTGGAGGGAAGCAGCAATCAGCCCCAGCATTTT. This chain uses TRBV5-1 with TRBJ1-5; D call uncertain. Germline V gene data show CDR1 as SGHRS and CDR2 as YFSETQ. This CDR3 has 15 amino acids. V was clipped by 0 bases and J by 1 base, with 8 bases between them.

V is TRBV5-1 and J is TRBJ2-5, with D possibly being TRBD1 (5 bases). Germline lookup yields CDR1 SGHRS and CDR2 YFSETQ. The germline V and J ends were trimmed by 0 bases and 4 bases, with 7 bases remaining between them. The CDR3 runs to 13 residues. The CDR3: CASSLGQGETQYF. For the CDR3, the DNA is TGCGCCAGCAGCTTGGGGCAGGGAGAGACCCAGTACTTC.

Only one count was recorded for this clone. The J gene is TRBJ2-5, the V gene TRBV10-1, with 12 bases aligning to TRBD2. Germline V gene sequence: CDR1 WNHNN, CDR2 SYGVQD (reference sequence). The CDR3 extends over 16 amino acids. The trim removed 3 bases at V and 4 bases at J, leaving 6 bases unmatched. The CDR3 sequence: CASSDPSGGARETQYF. The CDR3 DNA reads TGCGCCAGCAGTGACCCTAGCGGGGGGGCGCGAGAGACCCAGTACTTC.